This TCR beta chain was sequenced for a study of T cell repertoires in aging, cancer and after chemotherapy. The overall study: Glioblastoma patients receiving temozolomide-based therapy gave paired samples before and after chemotherapy. The full dataset contained several million TCR reads.

The template was genomic DNA from peripheral blood, not RNA. TRB rearrangements spanning V, D and J were amplified using mixed TRB-A/B primers. Each CDR3 protein gets one entry after TCRdb re-called the multiplex PCR reads with MiXCR. The sample records about 6,700 distinct CDR3 sequences, about 50% being singletons. Study-wide results and caveats: The repertoire data cannot show anything about immunological memory following chemotherapy. In healthy donors, age-related TCR diversity loss mainly reflected lost richness.

With regard to this clonotype: Its matching antigen is unknown.

The sequenced sample consisted of blood. This clonotype was obtained from a human donor with a solid tumor.

CDR3 in DNA: TGTGTCAGAAGCACTGGGACGAGGGCCTATGGCTACACCTTC. Translating gives CVRSTGTRAYGYTF. The chain joins TRBV7-9 to TRBJ1-2; D might be TRBD1 (5 bases). In germline, CDR1 is SEHNR, CDR2 FQNEAQ (reference sequence). The CDR3 is 14 residues long.